This TCR beta chain was identified during a study of response to subunit inactivated influenza vaccine. Overall study findings and caveats: New T cells are recruited in small numbers by each seasonal influenza vaccination, according to the authors' suggestion.

Using its own MiXCR run on the RT-PCR reads, TCRdb lists one record per CDR3 protein. Of hundreds of thousands of distinct CDR3 sequences in the sample, 15% to 18% were seen once. V was cut by 4 bases and J by 12 bases, with 19 bases left in between. The CDR3 runs 14 residues. The V gene's germline CDR1 is SGHDT and CDR2 YYEEEE. Remarks on this clonotype: Its target is not known.

V usage is TRBV5-6 and J usage is TRBJ1-4; perhaps TRBD1 as D (5 bases). The sequence was collected from a middle-aged man who received an inactivated influenza vaccine. The sample consisted of PBMCs from blood, taken about 12 days after vaccination. The CDR3: CASSPRRGQRELFF. The CDR3 DNA follows: TGTGCCAGCAGCCCCCGGCGGGGCCAGAGGGAACTGTTTTTT.